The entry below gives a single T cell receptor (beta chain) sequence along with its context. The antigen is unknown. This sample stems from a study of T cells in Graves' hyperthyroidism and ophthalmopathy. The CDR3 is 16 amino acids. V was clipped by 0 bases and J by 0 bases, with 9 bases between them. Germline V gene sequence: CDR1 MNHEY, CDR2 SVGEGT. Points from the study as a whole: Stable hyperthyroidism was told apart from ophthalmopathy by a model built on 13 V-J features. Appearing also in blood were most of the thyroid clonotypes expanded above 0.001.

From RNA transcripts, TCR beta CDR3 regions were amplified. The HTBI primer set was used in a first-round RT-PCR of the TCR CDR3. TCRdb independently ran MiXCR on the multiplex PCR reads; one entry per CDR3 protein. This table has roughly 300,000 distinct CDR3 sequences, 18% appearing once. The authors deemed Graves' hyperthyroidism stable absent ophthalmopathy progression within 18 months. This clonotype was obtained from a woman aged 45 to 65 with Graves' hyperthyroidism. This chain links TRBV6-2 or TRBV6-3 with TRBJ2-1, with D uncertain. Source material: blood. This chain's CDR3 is CASSYSSASSYNEQFF. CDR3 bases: TGTGCCAGCAGTTACTCAAGCGCCAGCTCCTACAATGAGCAGTTCTTC.